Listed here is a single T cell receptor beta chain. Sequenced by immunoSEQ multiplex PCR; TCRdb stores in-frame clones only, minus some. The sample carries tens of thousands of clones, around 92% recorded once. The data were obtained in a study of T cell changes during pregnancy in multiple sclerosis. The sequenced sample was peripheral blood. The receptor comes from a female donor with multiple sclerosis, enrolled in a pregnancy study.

CDR3 region: CASSFDLGFSRSYEQYF. The CDR3 coding sequence is TGTGCCAGCAGCTTTGACTTAGGGTTTTCCCGCTCCTACGAGCAGTACTTC. The chain joins TRBV11-2 to TRBJ2-7; D unclear. This CDR3 contains 17 residues. The germline gives CDR1 SGHAT, CDR2 FQNNGV. Trimming took off 3 bases at V and 0 bases at J, with 18 bases between the two ends.